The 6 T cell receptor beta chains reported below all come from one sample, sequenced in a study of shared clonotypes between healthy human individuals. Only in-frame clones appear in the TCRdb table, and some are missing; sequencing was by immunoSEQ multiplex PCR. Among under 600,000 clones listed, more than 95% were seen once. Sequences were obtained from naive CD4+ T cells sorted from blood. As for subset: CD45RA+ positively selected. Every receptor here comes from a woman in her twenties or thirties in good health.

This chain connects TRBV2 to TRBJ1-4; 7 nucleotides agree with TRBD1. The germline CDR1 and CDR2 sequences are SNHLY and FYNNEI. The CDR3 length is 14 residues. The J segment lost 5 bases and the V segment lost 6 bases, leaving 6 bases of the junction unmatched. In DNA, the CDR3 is TGTGCCAGCAGACGGACAGGAGAGAATGAAAAACTGTTTTTT. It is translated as CASRRTGENEKLFF.

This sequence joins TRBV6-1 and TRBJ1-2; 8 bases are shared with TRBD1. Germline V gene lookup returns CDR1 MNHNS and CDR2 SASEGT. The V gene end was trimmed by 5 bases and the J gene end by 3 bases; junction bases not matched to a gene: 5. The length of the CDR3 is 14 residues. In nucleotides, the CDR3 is TGTGCCAGCAGTTTACAGACAGGGGACTATGGCTACACCTTC. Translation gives CASSLQTGDYGYTF.

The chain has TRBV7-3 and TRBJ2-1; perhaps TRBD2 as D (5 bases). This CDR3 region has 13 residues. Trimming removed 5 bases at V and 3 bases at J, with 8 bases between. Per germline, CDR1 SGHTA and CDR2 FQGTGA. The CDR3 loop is CASSPGIYNEQFF. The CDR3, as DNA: TGTGCCAGCAGCCCCGGGATCTACAATGAGCAGTTCTTC.

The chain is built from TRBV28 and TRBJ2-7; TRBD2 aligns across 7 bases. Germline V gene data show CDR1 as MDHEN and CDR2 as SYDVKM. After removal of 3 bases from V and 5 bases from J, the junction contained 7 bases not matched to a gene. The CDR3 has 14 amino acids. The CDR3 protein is CASSFYAGANEQYF. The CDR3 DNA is TGTGCCAGCAGTTTTTATGCGGGAGCTAACGAGCAGTACTTC. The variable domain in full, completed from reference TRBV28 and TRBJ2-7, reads DVKVTQSSRYLVKRTGEKVFLECVQDMDHENMFWYRQDPGLGLRLIYFSYDVKMKEKGDIPEGYSVSREKKERFSLILESASTNQTSMYLCASSFYAGANEQYFGPGTRLTVT.

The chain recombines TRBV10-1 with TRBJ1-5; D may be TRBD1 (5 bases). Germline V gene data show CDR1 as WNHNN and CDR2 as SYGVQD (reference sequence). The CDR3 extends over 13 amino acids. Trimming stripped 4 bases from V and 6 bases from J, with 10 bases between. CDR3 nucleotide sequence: TGCGCCAGCAGTGGGACTGGGGGTCAGCCCCAGCATTTT. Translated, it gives CASSGTGGQPQHF.

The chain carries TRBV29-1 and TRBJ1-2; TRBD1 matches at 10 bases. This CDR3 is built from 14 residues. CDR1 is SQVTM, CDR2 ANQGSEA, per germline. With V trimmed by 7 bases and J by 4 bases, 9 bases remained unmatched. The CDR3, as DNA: TGCAGCGACCTCGACAGGGGGCGTCTCTATGGCTACACCTTC. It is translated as CSDLDRGRLYGYTF.